This section outlines one TCR beta chain sequence together with its context. Its antigen specificity is not known. Qualities for individual bases were not recorded, and no much larger clone is one base off. Different DNA sequences within this sample yield the same CDR3. In the germline V gene, CDR1 corresponds to SNHLY and CDR2 to FYNNEI. Taken from cysteine to phenylalanine, the CDR3 has 12 residues. Only CDR3 DNA remains: 36 bases, in frame from the first base. V drops 9 bases and J drops 1 base, leaving 9 bases in between. Participants in the prospective study were enrolled through a virtual design, were aged 18 to 89 years, and lived in approximately 25 United States geographic areas. Cohort assignment in the prospective study relied on participant-reported clinical history from a screening survey and a study questionnaire. In the prospective study, whole blood, serum and a nasopharyngeal or oropharyngeal swab were collected from each participant by mobile phlebotomists. Prospective study participants could optionally give additional blood draws and questionnaires over an approximately 2-month period. Prospective study blood samples were shipped either frozen or at room temperature before DNA extraction.

TCRbeta CDR3 regions were amplified from genomic DNA by means of the immunoSEQ Assay, a bias-controlled multiplex PCR. In the authors' own workflow: Nucleated cell counts per sample were estimated from amplification of reference gene primers within the assay. Sequence reads were collapsed and filtered to measure the absolute abundance of every unique TCRbeta CDR3 rearrangement. For each sample, productive Simpson clonality was calculated as the square root of Simpson's diversity index across productive rearrangements. TCRdb re-hosts the immuneACCESS table, in-frame sequences only. Its copies lack some clones; in the studies checked, an unresolved V gene accounts for under half of them, and the cause for the rest is not known. V and J calls and clone size follow that table, whereas D and trimming were derived from the DNA. Recorded for this sample are 180,000 or so clones; approximately 89% of them occurred a single time. Approximately 2.1% of the sample is taken by the ten largest.

The sample belongs to a study of blood T cell repertoires in COVID-19 (dated by TCRdb to about 2020). For the study in its entirety: The collaborator samples originated in the United States, Italy and Spain and spanned the acute and convalescent phases of COVID-19. The prospective study material was composed of cDNA or gDNA derived from T cells, B-cell-depleted T cells, or PBMCs. Deeply sampled blood TCRbeta repertoires from subjects exposed to, actively infected with, or recovered from COVID-19 were included in the dataset. The repertoires were released in a freely available public database meant as a resource for research on the immune response to SARS-CoV-2. The samples were drawn from the first 160 participants of the ongoing ImmuneRACE study and from roughly 1,300 subjects provided by 6 global collaborators. The sample metadata nearly always contained a de-identified subject ID, COVID-19 status, age in years and sex. Where available, HLA class I and class II types were obtained from metadata supplied by the sample provider rather than from assay-based typing.

Overall results and qualifications from the work: The amount of clinical and demographic metadata varied by source and participant and was provided uncurated.

This sequence uses TRBV2 and TRBJ1-1; the best D guess is TRBD1, with 5 bases matching. Sequencing was done on a sample of PBMCs or T cells enriched from blood (not recorded which). The receptor comes from a woman in her thirties or forties with acute COVID-19. The sequence in DNA is TGTGCCAGTAGCAGGGAGAACACTGAAGCTTTCTTT. It specifies CASSRENTEAFF.